The 2 T cell receptor beta chains below were found in one sample sequenced in a study of immune cell composition in non-small cell lung cancer. The assay was immunoSEQ multiplex PCR, and TCRdb's table has in-frame clones only and misses some. The table lists around 4,500 clones, 70% to 90% of them singletons. The specimen was lung tumor tissue. The receptors come from a human donor with non-small cell lung cancer.

This clone appeared once. The V gene is TRBV19, the J gene TRBJ2-7; D not certain. V lost 3 bases and J 2 bases, leaving 8 bases between the germline ends. The germline V gene encodes CDR1 LNHDA and CDR2 SQIVND (reference sequence). This CDR3 has 13 amino acids. The CDR3 DNA follows: TGTGCCAGTAGTATTTCGCGTACCTACGAGCAGTACTTC. Translation gives CASSISRTYEQYF.

The chain joins TRBV5-6 to TRBJ2-6, with D perhaps TRBD2 (5 bases). V lost 4 bases to trimming and J lost 1 base, with 12 bases between them. This CDR3 has 16 residues. The germline V gene has CDR1 SGHDT and CDR2 YYEEEE. This chain's CDR3 is CASSPDGGSGANVLTF. The CDR3 DNA follows: TGTGCCAGCAGCCCGGATGGCGGGTCTGGGGCCAACGTCCTGACTTTC.